Here is one T cell receptor (beta chain) with its context. The antigen it binds to is not known. There are no base qualities to consult, and no much larger clone falls within one base. These data are taken from a study of blood T cells in healthy people across ages (dated by TCRdb to between 2014 and 2016). For context, the study as a whole: In model experiments, roughly one uniquely barcoded TCR beta cDNA molecule per two T cells was captured by template switching. Age-related changes in TCR beta repertoire diversity were measured in the study by deep sequencing normalized with unique cDNA molecular identifiers. Four age groups were formed from the donors: young (average approximately 15 years), middle-aged (approximately 39), aged (over 55) and long-lived (roughly 81). To avoid experimental bias, donors of different ages were spread randomly across the sequencing lanes. Two additional independent replicas of 1 million unique cDNA reads from the same blood draw were analyzed for two donors (one aged 18 to 30 and one aged 80 or older).

The approximately 39 donors, aged about 6 to 95 years, were systemically healthy Caucasian individuals from Russia. About 10 milliliters of peripheral blood were collected from each donor into EDTA-treated Vacutainer tubes. Ficoll-Paque density-gradient centrifugation was used to isolate PBMCs, with at least 6 million obtained per sample. Trizol reagent was used to extract total RNA from PBMCs, with at least 6 micrograms per sample. For every donor, an aliquot of PBMCs went through flow cytometry to measure the percentages of naive CD45RAhigh/CD27high T cells. The library was made by 5' RACE. Sequencing took place on an Illumina HiSeq 2500. A second PCR of about 6 to 12 cycles was performed with a sample-barcoded 5' primer and a J-beta primer mix. Each TCR beta cDNA molecule received a unique molecular identifier from a template-switch 5' adaptor carrying 12 random nucleotides. Each sample yielded at least 2.5 million CDR3-containing paired-end reads. All of the RNA was converted into first-strand cDNA using the Mint cDNA synthesis kit, with a TRBC-specific oligonucleotide serving as the primer. All cDNA was treated with uracil-DNA glycosylase and then went through a first 18-cycle PCR with the universal primers M1SS and BC2_uni_R. The original pipeline was this. For normalization, 1 million high-quality reads, each with a distinct molecular identifier, were randomly selected from each sample. Instead of being binned into consensus sequences, reads that shared molecular identifiers were thrown out. MiTCR, with a Q25 quality threshold and the strictest error-elimination algorithm, was used for CDR3 identification, clonotype clustering and error correction. Lower-bound total TCR beta diversity was estimated with a nonparametric unseen species model using Euler transformation. TCRdb applied fastp at Q25 and MiXCR to the public reads, then kept only in-frame beta chains. Each CDR3 protein gets just one entry, which takes the most common genes and DNA from the rows behind it. TCRdb's processing, not the authors' own work, is the source of the V and J calls. The sample table shows about 720,000 distinct CDR3 sequences, and about a fifth are seen once. The ten largest clones add up to 22% of the sample.

The germline V gene specifies SGHRS as CDR1 and YFSETQ as CDR2. The CDR3 measures 15 amino acids from cysteine to phenylalanine. Only CDR3 DNA remains: 45 bases, in frame from the first base. Trimming at the junction amounts to 0 bases on V and 8 bases on J, and the germline ends lie 17 bases apart. Broader findings and caveats from the paper: Estimates of total diversity from one million sequenced T cells were regarded as lower bounds and underestimates. Because the CMV infection status of the donors was unknown, age-related changes in expanded clonotypes may potentially have been confounded. The percentage of naive T cells measured by flow cytometry correlated strongly with observed TCR beta diversity. Observed TCR beta diversity per million T cells fell roughly linearly with age, and a significant reduction was already apparent by age around 40. Compared with the aged group, the long-lived group had more naive CD4+ T cells, fewer expanded clones and increased TCR diversity, suggesting age selection. Bulk unsorted PBMC profiling prevented conclusive comparison of naive and antigen-experienced compartments.

The sample comprised blood. The chain is encoded by TRBV5-1 joined to TRBJ1-2; no D gene can be assigned with confidence. The origin of this receptor is an older man in good health. Read as DNA, the sequence is TGCGCCAGCAGCTTGGATGCGATGAAAGAATCGGGCTACACCTTC. Its protein is CASSLDAMKESGYTF.